A single sample gave rise to the 6 T cell receptor beta chains below, sequenced in a study of blood T cell repertoires in COVID-19. Data came from immunoSEQ multiplex PCR; TCRdb stores just in-frame clones and leaves some out. The sample includes 250,000 to 350,000 clones, 88% of them seen just once. Sequenced material: PBMCs or T cells enriched from blood (not recorded which). These receptors all stem from a woman aged 60 to 75 in a cohort exposed to, infected with or recovered from COVID-19 (not recorded which).

The chain has TRBV7-2 and TRBJ1-5; maybe TRBD1 (5 bases). Germline V gene sequence: CDR1 SGHTA, CDR2 FQGNSA. This CDR3 has 16 residues. Trimming took 1 base from V and 7 from J, leaving 17 bases between them. CDR3 coding DNA: TGTGCCAGCAGCTTAGTTGGGCCGGGGGTGAGGCAGCCCCAGCATTTT. Translating it yields CASSLVGPGVRQPQHF.

The gene calls are TRBV29-1 and TRBJ2-3; maybe TRBD2 (7 bases). Per the germline V gene, CDR1 is SQVTM and CDR2 is ANQGSEA. V shed 6 bases and J shed 10 bases, with 17 bases lying between them. The CDR3 runs to 12 residues. CDR3 amino acids: CSVGLGGAPQYF. CDR3 sequence (DNA): TGCAGCGTGGGTTTGGGGGGGGCCCCGCAGTATTTT.

The rearrangement joins TRBV5-1 to TRBJ2-7; 9 nucleotides line up with TRBD1. Germline loops: CDR1 SGHRS, CDR2 YFSETQ. This CDR3 spans 16 amino acids. Trimming removed 0 bases from V and 1 base from J; junction bases left unmatched: 5. CDR3 amino acids: CASSLGTTGGSYEQYF. CDR3 coding DNA: TGCGCCAGCAGCTTGGGGACGACAGGGGGATCCTACGAGCAGTACTTC.

The rearrangement links TRBV7-8 to TRBJ2-3; TRBD2 aligns across 15 bases. The CDR3 sequence is 18 residues long. Germline CDR1 reads SGHVS; CDR2 reads FQNEAQ. V shed 7 bases and J 4 bases; nucleotides not matched to a gene: 12. In DNA form, the CDR3 reads TGTGCCAGCACCAGACATAACGGACTAGCGGGAGGGGCAGATACGCAGTATTTT. It specifies CASTRHNGLAGGADTQYF.

The chain employs TRBV6-5 and TRBJ2-2; 7 nucleotides match TRBD1. The CDR3 is 16 residues long. Germline CDR1 and CDR2: MNHEY and SVGAGI. V lost 2 bases to trimming and J lost 3 bases; unmatched junction nucleotides: 6. This chain's CDR3 is CASSYQGESHTGELFF. DNA for the CDR3: TGTGCCAGCAGTTACCAGGGGGAATCCCACACCGGGGAGCTGTTTTTT.

The V gene is TRBV14, the J gene TRBJ2-2; D unclear. This CDR3 spans 14 amino acids. Trimming cost V 0 bases and J 6 bases, with 8 bases left between them. Germline values: CDR1 SGHDN, CDR2 FVKESK. The CDR3 spells CASSQDNTPGELFF. The CDR3 DNA follows: TGTGCCAGCAGCCAAGATAACACACCCGGGGAGCTGTTTTTT.